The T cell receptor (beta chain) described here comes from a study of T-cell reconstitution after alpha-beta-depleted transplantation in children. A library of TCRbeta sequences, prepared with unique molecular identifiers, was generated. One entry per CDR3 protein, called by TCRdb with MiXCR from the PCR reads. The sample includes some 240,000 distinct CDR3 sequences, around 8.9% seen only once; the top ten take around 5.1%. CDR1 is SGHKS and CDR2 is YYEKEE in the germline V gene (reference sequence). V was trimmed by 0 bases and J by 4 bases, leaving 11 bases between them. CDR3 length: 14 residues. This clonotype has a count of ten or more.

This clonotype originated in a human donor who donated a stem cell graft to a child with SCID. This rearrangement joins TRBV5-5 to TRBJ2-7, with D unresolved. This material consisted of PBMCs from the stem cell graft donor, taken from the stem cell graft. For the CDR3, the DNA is TGTGCCAGCAGCTTGGCCGGTTGGGATTACGAGCAGTACTTC. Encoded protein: CASSLAGWDYEQYF.